These 27 T cell receptor beta chains originate from one sample sequenced in a study of PD-1 blockade in classical Hodgkin lymphoma. All patients experienced relapse after autologous stem cell transplantation, and brentuximab vedotin exposure was variable. Here immunoSEQ multiplex PCR was the method, and the copy in TCRdb shows in-frame clones only, minus some. The table shows 55,000 to 75,000 clones, with 85% to 95% occurring only once. Sequencing used peripheral blood mononuclear cells (PBMCs), obtained at baseline. These receptors came from a human donor with classical Hodgkin lymphoma.

The V and J genes are TRBV28 and TRBJ1-4; D unclear. Germline lookup yields CDR1 MDHEN and CDR2 SYDVKM. The CDR3 loop spans 15 amino acids. Deletions cut 5 bases from V and 8 bases from J, with 18 bases between. In DNA form, the CDR3 reads TGTGCCAGCAGTGCACCCGGAGGAGGCGGAGAAAAACTGTTTTTT. Translating it yields CASSAPGGGGEKLFF.

V gene TRBV4-2 combines with J gene TRBJ2-7; 11 bases fit TRBD2. J gave up 0 bases and V 1 base, and 5 bases lay outside the gene matches. The germline gives CDR1 LGHNA, CDR2 YNFKEQ. This CDR3 comprises 17 residues. CDR3 sequence reads: CASSQGPSGGTSYEQYF. In DNA form, the CDR3 reads TGTGCCAGCAGCCAAGGCCCTAGCGGGGGGACCTCCTACGAGCAGTACTTC.

The chain recombines TRBV5-6 with TRBJ2-3; 7 bases match TRBD1. CDR3 size: 13 residues. Germline V CDR1 and CDR2: SGHDT, YYEEEE. V was pared by 6 bases and J by 3 bases, with 4 bases of the junction left unmatched. The CDR3 DNA sequence: TGTGCCAGCAAGGGGGCGCCTACAGATACGCAGTATTTT. Amino acids: CASKGAPTDTQYF.

The chain uses TRBV11-3 and TRBJ2-1, with TRBD2 identical over 10 bases. Germline V lookup: CDR1 SGHNT, CDR2 YENEEA. The CDR3 runs to 16 residues. The V gene end was trimmed by 3 bases and the J gene end by 0 bases; junction bases not matched to a gene: 2. CDR3 coding DNA: TGTGCCAGCAGCTTCTCTAGCGGGAGCTCCTACAATGAGCAGTTCTTC. Translating it yields CASSFSSGSSYNEQFF.

The chain is built from TRBV19 and TRBJ2-2, with unresolved D. Germline CDR1 reads LNHDA; CDR2 reads SQIVND (reference sequence). V was shortened by 3 bases and J by 3 bases, with 5 bases between the two germline ends. This CDR3 spans 13 amino acids. Here the CDR3 reads CASSITDTGELFF. CDR3 DNA: TGTGCCAGTAGTATTACGGACACCGGGGAGCTGTTTTTT.

The chain combines TRBV28 with TRBJ1-3; TRBD1 might be the D (6 bases). CDR3 size: 15 residues. The ends were cut back, 2 bases at V and 0 bases at J, with 8 bases in the middle. Germline V gives CDR1 MDHEN, CDR2 SYDVKM. The CDR3 DNA reads as TGTGCCAGCAGTTTAAGGGGGAACTCTGGAAACACCATATATTTT. Translated, it gives CASSLRGNSGNTIYF.

This chain links TRBV14 with TRBJ2-5, with D unresolved. This CDR3 spans 13 amino acids. Germline assignment: CDR1 SGHDN and CDR2 FVKESK. Trimming removed 0 bases at V and 4 bases at J, with 6 bases between. The CDR3 coding sequence is TGTGCCAGCAGCCAAGATTCCGTAGAGACCCAGTACTTC. It translates to CASSQDSVETQYF. The full variable domain, with the rest looked up from reference TRBV14 and TRBJ2-5, is EAGVTQFPSHSVIEKGQTVTLRCDPISGHDNLYWYRRVMGKEIKFLLHFVKESKQDESGMPNNRFLAERTGGTYSTLKVQPAELEDSGVYFCASSQDSVETQYFGPGTRLLVL.

This sequence joins TRBV5-4 and TRBJ1-1; 10 bases are shared with TRBD1. This CDR3 region has 16 residues. The germline V gene has CDR1 SGHNT and CDR2 YYREEE (reference sequence). After removal of 4 bases from V and 3 bases from J, the junction contained 9 bases not matched to a gene. The chain's CDR3 is CASSLDRGSGDTEAFF. DNA for the CDR3: TGTGCCAGCAGCCTGGACAGGGGGTCTGGGGACACTGAAGCTTTCTTT.

A few counts support this clone. This rearrangement joins TRBV2 to TRBJ1-2; weak D call: TRBD1 (6 bases). Germline V gene sequence: CDR1 SNHLY, CDR2 FYNNEI. V dropped 3 bases and J dropped 6 bases, with 14 bases sitting between them. This CDR3 is 14 amino acids long. In DNA, the CDR3 is TGTGCCAGCAGTGAGGGCCGGGGGGCGAATGGCTACACCTTC. Amino acid sequence: CASSEGRGANGYTF.

The rearrangement uses TRBV27 and TRBJ1-1; 7 bases line up with TRBD1. Germline-derived CDR1 and CDR2 are MNHEY and SMNVEV (reference sequence). V dropped 8 bases and J dropped 5; count of bases not matched to a gene: 14. The CDR3 is 15 residues long. The CDR3 sequence is CASWDQTGLRTEAFF. CDR3 nucleotide sequence: TGTGCCAGCTGGGATCAGACAGGGCTGCGGACTGAAGCTTTCTTT.

This rearrangement joins TRBV13 to TRBJ2-5, with D hard to call. The length of the CDR3 is 13 residues. V lost 1 base to trimming and J lost 4 bases, with 7 bases between them. Germline CDR1 is PRHDT and CDR2 is FYEKMQ (reference sequence). The CDR3 spells CASSLVGVETQYF. DNA for the CDR3: TGTGCCAGCAGCTTAGTTGGCGTAGAGACCCAGTACTTC.

The chain is built from TRBV19 and TRBJ2-7; maybe TRBD1 (6 bases). This CDR3 spans 17 amino acids. Trimming left V 6 bases short and J 1 base short, with 22 bases between. The V gene's germline CDR1 is LNHDA and CDR2 SQIVND (reference sequence). CDR3 sequence: CASSPLFRGHPSYEQYF. CDR3 DNA sequence: TGTGCCAGTAGCCCTCTCTTTAGGGGACACCCTTCCTACGAGCAGTACTTC.

The CDR3 sequence is CASSLGGLDSYEQYF. The CDR3 DNA reads TGCGCCAGCAGCTTGGGGGGACTAGACTCCTACGAGCAGTACTTC. The rearrangement joins TRBV5-1 to TRBJ2-7; 8 positions agree with TRBD2. With 0 bases clipped from V and 0 bases from J, the junction kept 2 bases outside the gene matches. Germline V gene data show CDR1 as SGHRS and CDR2 as YFSETQ. The CDR3 has 15 residues.

The chain has TRBV5-8 and TRBJ2-1; D is ambiguous. The CDR3 has 12 residues. V was pared by 4 bases and J by 7 bases, with 9 bases between. Germline V gene data show CDR1 as SGHTS and CDR2 as YDEGEE. The CDR3 protein is CASSQTENEQFF. The DNA for the CDR3 is TGTGCCAGCAGCCAAACGGAGAATGAGCAGTTCTTC.

The CDR3 DNA is TGCGCCAGCAGCCTCCCTTCCGGGGGGGGCAGCCTCCCTGGGGCCAACGTCCTGACTTTC. It yields the protein CASSLPSGGGSLPGANVLTF. The chain uses TRBV4-1 and TRBJ2-6; 8 nucleotides match TRBD2. The CDR3 is 20 amino acids. Losses at the gene ends were 4 bases for V and 2 bases for J; bases not matched to a gene: 16. Germline V gene lookup returns CDR1 MGHRA and CDR2 YSYEKL.

The chain combines TRBV30 with TRBJ2-1; D possibly corresponds to TRBD1 (6 bases). The germline gives CDR1 GTSNPN, CDR2 SVGIG (reference sequence). The ends were cut back, 2 bases at V and 5 bases at J, with 16 bases in the middle. The CDR3 has 15 amino acids. The DNA for the CDR3 is TGTGCCTGGAGTACCGGGCAGGGGAGAGACAATGAGCAGTTCTTC. This sequence encodes CAWSTGQGRDNEQFF.

The chain recombines TRBV6-5 with TRBJ1-4; D not certain. Germline lookup yields CDR1 MNHEY and CDR2 SVGAGI. This CDR3 contains 15 residues. V was trimmed by 1 base and J by 0 bases, leaving 6 bases between them. CDR3 in DNA: TGTGCCAGCAGTTACTTTGGGGCAACTAATGAAAAACTGTTTTTT. Encoded protein: CASSYFGATNEKLFF.

The chain carries TRBV5-1 and TRBJ1-5, with D possibly matching TRBD1 (5 bases). This CDR3 has 13 amino acids. Germline CDR1 reads SGHRS; CDR2 reads YFSETQ. Between the trimmed V and J ends, which lost 4 bases and 5 bases, there was a span of 10 bases. The CDR3 DNA is TGCGCCAGCAGCCGGGGGAGGGATCAGCCCCAGCATTTT. It translates to CASSRGRDQPQHF. Filled out from reference TRBV5-1 and TRBJ1-5, the complete variable domain reads KAGVTQTPRYLIKTRGQQVTLSCSPISGHRSVSWYQQTPGQGLQFLFEYFSETQRNKGNFPGRFSGRQFSNSRSEMNVSTLELGDSALYLCASSRGRDQPQHFGDGTRLSIL.

The rearrangement joins TRBV5-1 to TRBJ2-1, with D maybe TRBD2 (6 bases). The CDR3 extends over 14 amino acids. V was pared by 6 bases and J by 3 bases, with 13 bases between. Germline loops: CDR1 SGHRS, CDR2 YFSETQ. CDR3 in DNA: TGCGCCAGCACGAGCGGGTCGTTCTACAATGAGCAGTTCTTC. It specifies CASTSGSFYNEQFF.

V usage is TRBV28 and J usage is TRBJ2-7; D is undetermined. The CDR3 runs 12 residues. The V end was cut by 7 bases, the J end by 4 bases, with 11 bases between. Germline lookup yields CDR1 MDHEN and CDR2 SYDVKM. In DNA, the CDR3 is TGTGCCAGCACCGCTGAACCGTACGAGCAGTACTTC. Amino acid sequence: CASTAEPYEQYF.

This chain uses TRBV11-2 with TRBJ2-2; perhaps TRBD1 as D (6 bases). The CDR3 loop spans 14 amino acids. The ends were cut back, 9 bases at V and 3 bases at J, with 14 bases in the middle. Germline V gene sequence: CDR1 SGHAT, CDR2 FQNNGV. The CDR3 bases are TGTGCCAGTCCCAGGGGACCTTACACCGGGGAGCTGTTTTTT. It is translated as CASPRGPYTGELFF.

This chain uses TRBV4-2 with TRBJ2-1; D is unclear. Germline loops: CDR1 LGHNA, CDR2 YNFKEQ. The CDR3 sequence is 12 residues long. V was shortened by 4 bases and J by 7 bases, with 8 bases between the two germline ends. CDR3 bases: TGTGCCAGCAGCCCGGTGGAGAATGAGCAGTTCTTC. Amino acids: CASSPVENEQFF.

DNA of the CDR3: TGTGCCAGCAGCTCGACACCTGTAGGAGGCGGGGCGGTCGGGAACCCGGGTGAGCAGTTCTTC. Protein product: CASSSTPVGGGAVGNPGEQFF. The gene calls are TRBV13 and TRBJ2-1; maybe TRBD2 (6 bases). The CDR3 is made up of 21 amino acids. Trimming shortened V by 4 bases and J by 9 bases, and 37 bases separated the two germline ends. CDR1 is PRHDT and CDR2 is FYEKMQ in the germline V gene (reference sequence).

This rearrangement joins TRBV27 to TRBJ2-2; D ambiguous. The CDR3 is made up of 11 amino acids. V was clipped by 7 bases and J by 7 bases, with 7 bases between them. CDR1 is MNHEY and CDR2 is SMNVEV in the germline V gene (reference sequence). The CDR3: CASKGYGELFF. CDR3 DNA: TGTGCCAGCAAGGGATACGGGGAGCTGTTTTTT.

The V gene is TRBV30, the J gene TRBJ1-5; TRBD1 might be the D (5 bases). V gave up 0 bases and J gave up 5 bases, with 20 bases separating them. Germline V gene sequence: CDR1 GTSNPN, CDR2 SVGIG (reference sequence). The CDR3 contains 17 residues. CDR3 nucleotide sequence: TGTGCCTGGAGTGTCTTTTTGGGTCAGGGAGGCGATCAGCCCCAGCATTTT. Its protein is CAWSVFLGQGGDQPQHF.

J is TRBJ2-3 and V is TRBV7-2, with D possibly being TRBD1 (5 bases). The V gene's germline CDR1 is SGHTA and CDR2 FQGNSA. The CDR3 totals 16 residues. The V and J ends lost 4 bases and 6 bases respectively, with 20 bases between them. This chain's CDR3 is CASSWGGQGISDTQYF. The CDR3, as DNA: TGTGCCAGCAGCTGGGGTGGGCAGGGAATATCGGATACGCAGTATTTT.

This clone came up once. This chain connects TRBV28 to TRBJ2-7; D is unresolved. CDR3 length: 14 residues. Germline V gene lookup returns CDR1 MDHEN and CDR2 SYDVKM. Trimming pared 4 bases from V and 5 bases from J, leaving 15 bases between. The CDR3 bases are TGTGCCAGCAGTTCCCCGTCCCCGTACCACGAGCAGTACTTC. It specifies CASSSPSPYHEQYF. Full variable domain (missing parts from reference TRBV28 and TRBJ2-7): DVKVTQSSRYLVKRTGEKVFLECVQDMDHENMFWYRQDPGLGLRLIYFSYDVKMKEKGDIPEGYSVSREKKERFSLILESASTNQTSMYLCASSSPSPYHEQYFGPGTRLTVT.